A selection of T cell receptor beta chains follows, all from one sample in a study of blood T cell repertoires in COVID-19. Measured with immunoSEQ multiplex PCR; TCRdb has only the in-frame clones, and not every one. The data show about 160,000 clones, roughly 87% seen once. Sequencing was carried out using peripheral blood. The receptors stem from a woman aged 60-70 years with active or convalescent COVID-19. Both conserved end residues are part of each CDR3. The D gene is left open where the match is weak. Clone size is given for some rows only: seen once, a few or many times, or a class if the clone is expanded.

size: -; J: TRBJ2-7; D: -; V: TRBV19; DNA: TGTGCCAGTAGTATGGCGGGGCACTCCTACGAGCAGTACTTC; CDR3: CASSMAGHSYEQYF
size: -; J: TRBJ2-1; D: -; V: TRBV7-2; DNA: TGTGCCAGCAGCTTACCCCAATCAGGGGAGCAGTTCTTC; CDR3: CASSLPQSGEQFF
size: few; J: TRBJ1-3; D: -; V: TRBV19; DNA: TGTGCCAGTATGGGCCTGGGCCAAAACACCATATATTTT; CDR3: CASMGLGQNTIYF
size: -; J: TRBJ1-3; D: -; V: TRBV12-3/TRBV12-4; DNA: TGTGCCAGCCTGAGTCCTGGAAACACCATATATTTT; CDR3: CASLSPGNTIYF
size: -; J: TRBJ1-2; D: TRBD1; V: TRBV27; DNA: TGTGCCAGCAGTTTATCAGACAGGGCCAGCGGTGGCTACACCTTC; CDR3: CASSLSDRASGGYTF
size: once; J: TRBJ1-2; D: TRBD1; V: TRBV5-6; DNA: TGTGCCAGCAGCGTTGGACAGGGGTCGAACTATGGCTACACCTTC; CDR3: CASSVGQGSNYGYTF
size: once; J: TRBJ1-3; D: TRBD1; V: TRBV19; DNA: TGTGCCAGTAGTATATTCGGGACAGGGGTGACGCGGGGAAACACCATATATTTT; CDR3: CASSIFGTGVTRGNTIYF
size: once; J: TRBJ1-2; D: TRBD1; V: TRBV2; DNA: TGTGCCAGCAGTGAAGCGAGGACAGGGGGCTTCTATGGCTACACCTTC; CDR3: CASSEARTGGFYGYTF
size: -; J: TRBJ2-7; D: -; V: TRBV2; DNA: TGTGCCAGCAGATCACTAAGCGTCGAGCAGTACTTC; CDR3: CASRSLSVEQYF
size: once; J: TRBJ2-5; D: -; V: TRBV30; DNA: TGTGCCTGGAATACACTATCAGGGGAGACCCAGTACTTC; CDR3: CAWNTLSGETQYF
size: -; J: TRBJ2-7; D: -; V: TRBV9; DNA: TGTGCCAGCAGCGTAGAGGGTACACAGGGTGAAGAGCAGTACTTC; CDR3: CASSVEGTQGEEQYF
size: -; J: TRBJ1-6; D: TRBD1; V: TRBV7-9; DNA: TGTGCCAGCAGCACCGCCGACAGGGTTGATTCACCCCTCCACTTT; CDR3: CASSTADRVDSPLHF
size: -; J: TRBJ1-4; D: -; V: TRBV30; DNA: TGTGCCTGGAGTTGGCAGGAAAATGAAAAACTGTTTTTT; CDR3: CAWSWQENEKLFF
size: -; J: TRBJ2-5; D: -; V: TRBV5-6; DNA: TGTGCCAGCAGCCGATGGAGCACGCAAGAGACCCAGTACTTC; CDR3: CASSRWSTQETQYF
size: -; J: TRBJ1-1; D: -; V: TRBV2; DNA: TGTGCCAGCAGCGCGGACACTAACACTGAAGCTTTCTTT; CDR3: CASSADTNTEAFF
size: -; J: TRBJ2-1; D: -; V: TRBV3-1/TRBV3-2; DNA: TGTGCCAGCAGCCATGGGGCCGCAGGAGTCCTCTTC; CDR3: CASSHGAAGVLF
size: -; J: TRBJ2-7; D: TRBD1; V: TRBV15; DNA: TGTGCCACCAGCAGCCATAGACAGGGGCCCTACGAGCAGTACTTC; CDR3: CATSSHRQGPYEQYF
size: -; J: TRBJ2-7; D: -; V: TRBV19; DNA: TGTGCCAGTAGTGTAGCAGGTTCCTACGAGCAGTACTTC; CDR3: CASSVAGSYEQYF
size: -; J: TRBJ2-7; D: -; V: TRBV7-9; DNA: TGTGCCAGCAGCTTGAGCTCCTACGAGCAGTACTTC; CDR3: CASSLSSYEQYF
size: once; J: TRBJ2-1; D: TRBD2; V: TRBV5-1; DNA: TGCGCCAGCAGCTTGCCCTCACTAGCGGACGAGCAGTTCTTC; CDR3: CASSLPSLADEQFF
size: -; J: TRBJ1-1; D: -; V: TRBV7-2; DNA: TGTGCCAGCAGCTTCACAGGGAAGAACACTGAAGCTTTCTTT; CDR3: CASSFTGKNTEAFF
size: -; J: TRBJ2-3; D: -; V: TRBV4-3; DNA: TGCGCCAGCAGCCCTCTAAAGGACTTCGCGACGCAGTATTTT; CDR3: CASSPLKDFATQYF
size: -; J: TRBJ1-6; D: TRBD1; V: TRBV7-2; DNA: TGTGCCAGCAGCGTAAGGGACAGGGCCCTCCAGGATTCACCCCTCCACTTT; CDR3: CASSVRDRALQDSPLHF
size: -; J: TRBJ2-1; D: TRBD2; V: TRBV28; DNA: TGTGCCAGCAGCCTAACCTACTGGGCTAGCGGGGGGAGGAATGAGCAGTTCTTC; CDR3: CASSLTYWASGGRNEQFF
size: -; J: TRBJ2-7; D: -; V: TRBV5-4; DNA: TGTGCCAGCAGCTTTCTTTCGACAGGCTCCTACGAGCAGTACTTC; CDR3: CASSFLSTGSYEQYF
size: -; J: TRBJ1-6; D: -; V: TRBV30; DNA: TGTGCCTGGAATGGGCCCTCCCATAATTCACCCCTCCACTTT; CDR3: CAWNGPSHNSPLHF